Listed below are T cell receptor beta chains from one sample, sequenced in a study of response to subunit inactivated influenza vaccine. Each CDR3 protein gets one entry after TCRdb re-called the RT-PCR reads with MiXCR. The table shows 700,000 to 900,000 distinct CDR3 sequences, with 21% occurring only once. The specimen comprised PBMCs from blood, sampled about 5 days after vaccination. The source is a man aged 45-65 years who received an inactivated influenza vaccine. Both conserved end residues are part of each CDR3. The D gene is left open where the match is weak. Clone size is shown for a subset of rows, as once, few, many or a class of expanded clone.

cdr3_length	v_call	j_call	d_call	clone_size	cdr3_aa	cdr3_nt
16	TRBV7-8	TRBJ2-7	-	few	CASSRSTAGVSYEQYF	TGTGCCAGCAGCCGTAGTACGGCAGGGGTCTCCTACGAGCAGTACTTC
15	TRBV24-1	TRBJ2-1	-	-	CATSDMQTSYDEQFF	TGTGCCACCAGTGATATGCAGACTAGTTACGATGAGCAGTTCTTC
18	TRBV6-2/TRBV6-3	TRBJ1-5	TRBD1	-	CASSYSTGTGGGNQPQHF	TGTGCCAGCAGTTACTCGACCGGGACAGGGGGCGGCAATCAGCCCCAGCATTTT
16	TRBV4-2	TRBJ1-1	TRBD1	few	CASSRGTGGYVTEAFF	TGTGCCAGCAGCCGAGGGACAGGGGGCTACGTTACTGAAGCTTTCTTT
17	TRBV27	TRBJ2-3	TRBD2	few	CASSLWAGTSGTDTQYF	TGTGCCAGCAGTTTATGGGCCGGGACTAGCGGCACAGATACGCAGTATTTT
13	TRBV6-1	TRBJ1-1	-	few	CASRVDRPSEAFF	TGTGCCAGCAGAGTGGACCGGCCTTCTGAAGCTTTCTTT
14	TRBV12-3/TRBV12-4	TRBJ2-1	-	once	CASSFQAAYDEQFF	TGTGCCAGCAGCTTCCAAGCCGCATACGATGAGCAGTTCTTC
16	TRBV4-1	TRBJ1-4	-	-	CASSQEQEGRNEKLFF	TGCGCCAGCAGCCAAGAGCAGGAGGGGAGAAATGAAAAACTGTTTTTT
14	TRBV7-9	TRBJ2-5	-	-	CASSSPQSKETQYF	TGTGCCAGCAGCTCCCCGCAGAGCAAAGAGACCCAGTACTTC
17	TRBV7-8	TRBJ1-4	TRBD1	many	CASSRDREDSTNEKLFF	TGTGCCAGCAGCCGGGACAGGGAGGATTCGACTAATGAAAAACTGTTTTTT
15	TRBV9	TRBJ2-5	TRBD1	few	CASSVEGGIGETQYF	TGTGCCAGCAGCGTAGAAGGGGGCATAGGGGAGACCCAGTACTTC
15	TRBV4-3	TRBJ2-2	TRBD1	-	CASSQGDRVTGELFF	TGCGCCAGCAGCCAAGGGGACAGGGTCACCGGGGAGCTGTTTTTT
13	TRBV20-1	TRBJ2-1	-	many	CSARSTLGNEQFF	TGCAGTGCTAGGTCTACTTTAGGCAATGAGCAGTTCTTC
15	TRBV12-3/TRBV12-4	TRBJ2-7	-	few	CASSPTTGLLGEQYF	TGTGCCAGCAGCCCAACGACAGGCCTTTTGGGGGAGCAGTACTTC
15	TRBV6-5	TRBJ1-2	TRBD1	few	CASSYSSQGAVGYTF	TGTGCCAGCAGTTACTCGAGCCAGGGGGCTGTCGGCTACACCTTC
18	TRBV9	TRBJ2-2	TRBD2	-	CASSLRKGAGDHTGELFF	TGTGCCAGCAGCCTTCGTAAAGGAGCGGGGGACCACACCGGGGAGCTGTTTTTT
16	TRBV20-1	TRBJ2-7	-	-	CSARDRAARFLWEQYF	TGCAGTGCTAGAGATCGGGCAGCACGGTTTTTGTGGGAGCAGTACTTC
13	TRBV20-1	TRBJ2-1	-	-	CSATQQGYNEQFF	TGCAGTGCTACCCAACAGGGCTACAATGAGCAGTTCTTC
13	TRBV20-1	TRBJ2-7	TRBD1	-	CSATRRGQYEQYF	TGCAGTGCCACCCGCAGGGGGCAATACGAGCAGTACTTC
16	TRBV29-1	TRBJ1-1	-	few	CSVEDLGHGLLTEAFF	TGCAGCGTTGAAGATCTGGGACATGGGCTATTGACTGAAGCTTTCTTT
13	TRBV10-3	TRBJ2-2	TRBD2	few	CAIRLAGAGELFF	TGTGCCATCAGGCTAGCGGGGGCCGGGGAGCTGTTTTTT
14	TRBV9	TRBJ2-1	TRBD1	-	CASSPNPTGDEQFF	TGTGCCAGCAGCCCGAACCCGACAGGGGATGAGCAGTTCTTC
14	TRBV20-1	TRBJ2-1	-	few	CSARAGGGASEQFF	TGCAGTGCTAGAGCAGGGGGAGGGGCAAGTGAGCAGTTCTTC
14	TRBV7-2	TRBJ2-1	TRBD2	many	CASSRTGTINEQFF	TGTGCCAGCAGCCGAACCGGGACTATCAATGAGCAGTTCTTC
16	TRBV2	TRBJ2-5	TRBD2	few	CASSERSGGGGKTQYF	TGTGCCAGCAGTGAAAGGAGCGGGGGGGGCGGTAAGACCCAGTACTTC
17	TRBV14	TRBJ2-1	TRBD2	once	CASSRRGRTSGNNEQFF	TGTGCCAGCAGCCGACGAGGACGAACTAGCGGAAACAATGAGCAGTTCTTC
14	TRBV27	TRBJ2-7	-	-	CASSLRGAPGEQYF	TGTGCCAGCAGTTTAAGGGGGGCGCCGGGCGAGCAGTACTTC
16	TRBV7-2	TRBJ2-7	TRBD2	-	CASTTSTSGGAYEQYF	TGTGCCAGCACCACCAGTACTAGCGGGGGGGCCTACGAGCAGTACTTC
14	TRBV20-1	TRBJ2-7	TRBD2	-	CSARDITSGYEQYF	TGCAGTGCTAGAGATATTACTAGCGGTTACGAGCAGTACTTC
17	TRBV7-9	TRBJ2-5	-	-	CASSLRSWDSQDLSQYF	TGTGCCAGCAGCTTAAGGTCCTGGGACTCCCAAGATTTGTCCCAGTACTTC
15	TRBV4-1	TRBJ2-1	-	-	CASSQVSTFSNEQFF	TGCGCCAGCAGCCAAGTTTCAACCTTCTCCAATGAGCAGTTCTTC
15	TRBV5-1	TRBJ2-1	-	many	CASSLVASSYNEQFF	TGTGCCAGCAGCCTCGTGGCCAGCTCCTACAATGAGCAGTTCTTC
14	TRBV7-8	TRBJ2-5	-	few	CASSGYGLGETQYF	TGTGCCAGCAGCGGATACGGACTGGGGGAGACCCAGTACTTC
13	TRBV20-1	TRBJ2-1	-	-	CSVRPSSYNEQFF	TGCAGTGTTCGACCGAGCTCCTACAATGAGCAGTTCTTC
13	TRBV6-1	TRBJ2-7	-	-	CDSSTGFSYEQYF	TGTGACAGCAGTACCGGGTTCTCCTACGAGCAGTACTTC
15	TRBV6-5	TRBJ1-5	-	-	CASSFARDGNQPQHF	TGTGCCAGCAGTTTCGCCCGGGACGGCAATCAGCCCCAGCATTTT
16	TRBV4-2	TRBJ1-1	-	-	CASSQRGNLMNTEAFF	TGTGCCAGCAGCCAACGGGGGAATCTGATGAACACTGAAGCTTTCTTT
15	TRBV4-3	TRBJ2-3	-	-	CASSQEGFSTDTQYF	TGCGCCAGCAGCCAAGAGGGATTTAGCACAGATACGCAGTATTTT
13	TRBV4-3	TRBJ1-4	-	few	CASGGGSNEKLFF	TGCGCCAGCGGGGGAGGGAGTAATGAAAAACTGTTTTTT
17	TRBV9	TRBJ2-3	TRBD2	-	CASSVAERGASTDTQYF	TGTGCCAGCAGCGTAGCTGAGCGGGGGGCCAGCACAGATACGCAGTATTTT
13	TRBV5-6	TRBJ2-1	-	-	CASGPRGLYEQFF	TGTGCCAGCGGCCCCCGGGGCCTCTATGAGCAGTTCTTC
13	TRBV6-2/TRBV6-3	TRBJ2-3	-	few	CASSRASADTQYF	TGTGCCAGCAGCCGTGCTAGTGCAGATACGCAGTATTTT
15	TRBV5-8	TRBJ2-5	TRBD2	-	CASSSGLVGDETQYF	TGTGCCAGCAGCTCCGGACTAGTTGGGGATGAGACCCAGTACTTC
13	TRBV29-1	TRBJ1-1	-	few	CSVEEWQNTEAFF	TGCAGCGTTGAAGAATGGCAGAACACTGAAGCTTTCTTT
15	TRBV4-3	TRBJ2-5	-	-	CASSPIQAAWETQYF	TGCGCCAGCAGCCCTATTCAAGCGGCGTGGGAGACCCAGTACTTC